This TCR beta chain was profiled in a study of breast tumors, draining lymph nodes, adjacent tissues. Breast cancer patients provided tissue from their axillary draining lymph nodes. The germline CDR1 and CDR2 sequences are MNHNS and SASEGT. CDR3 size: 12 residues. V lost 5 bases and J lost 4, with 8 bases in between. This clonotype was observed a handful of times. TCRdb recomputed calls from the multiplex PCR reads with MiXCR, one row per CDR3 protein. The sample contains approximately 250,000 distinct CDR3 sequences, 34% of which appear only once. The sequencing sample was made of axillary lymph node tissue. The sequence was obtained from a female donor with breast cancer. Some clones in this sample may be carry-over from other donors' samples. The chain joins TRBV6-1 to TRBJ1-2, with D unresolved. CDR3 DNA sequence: TGTGCCAGCAGTCCGACCCTCTATGGCTACACCTTC. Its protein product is CASSPTLYGYTF.